A selection of T cell receptor beta chains follows, all from one sample in a study of OX40 agonist ivuxolimab in advanced cancers. Clones were read by immunoSEQ multiplex PCR, and TCRdb kept only the in-frame ones, dropping some. Here the sample spans around 100,000 clones, 75% to 95% being singletons. Sample: CD4+ or CD8+ T cells sorted from blood, taken in a trial of the OX40 agonist ivuxolimab. These receptors all come from an adult with an advanced solid tumor such as melanoma, head and neck, liver or kidney cancer. The CDR3 runs from the conserved cysteine through the conserved F or W. D genes are given only for firm matches.

CDR3 length	D gene	V gene	J gene	CDR3 protein	CDR3 DNA
15	-	TRBV27	TRBJ1-1	CASSPGTTGGTEAFF	TGTGCCAGCAGCCCGGGAACCACGGGTGGCACTGAAGCTTTCTTT
14	-	TRBV10-3	TRBJ2-3	CAISEAGGTDTQYF	TGTGCCATCAGTGAAGCTGGTGGCACAGATACGCAGTATTTT
12	-	TRBV5-1	TRBJ2-7	CASSSQPYEQYF	TGCGCCAGCAGCTCCCAACCTTACGAGCAGTACTTC
13	-	TRBV6-1	TRBJ1-3	CASSADSGNTIYF	TGTGCCAGCAGTGCGGACAGTGGAAACACCATATATTTT
13	-	TRBV6-6	TRBJ2-3	CASSLTSLDTQYF	TGTGCCAGCAGCCTTACGTCTTTAGATACGCAGTATTTT
14	-	TRBV28	TRBJ1-5	CASSLRAQHQPQHF	TGTGCCAGCAGTCTCCGGGCACAACATCAGCCCCAGCATTTT
14	-	TRBV28	TRBJ1-4	CASSQGPGGEKLFF	TGTGCCAGCAGTCAGGGACCCGGGGGTGAAAAACTGTTTTTT
13	TRBD1	TRBV6-1	TRBJ2-5	CASILTGAETQYF	TGTGCCAGCATTTTGACAGGGGCAGAGACCCAGTACTTC
12	-	TRBV6-1	TRBJ2-7	CASGDKTYEQYF	TGTGCCAGCGGCGATAAAACGTACGAGCAGTACTTC
16	TRBD1	TRBV5-5	TRBJ1-2	CASSSVGGQLRYGYTF	TGTGCCAGCAGCTCCGTGGGGGGACAGCTCCGCTATGGCTACACCTTC
12	-	TRBV14	TRBJ2-2	CASSQVGRELFF	TGTGCCAGCAGCCAAGTGGGCCGGGAGCTGTTTTTT
15	TRBD2	TRBV7-2	TRBJ2-5	CASSHGLAVQETQYF	TGTGCCAGCAGCCACGGACTAGCGGTCCAAGAGACCCAGTACTTC